These 28 T cell receptor beta chains were sequenced from one sample in a study of T cell responses to AZD1222 COVID-19 vaccine. The method was immunoSEQ multiplex PCR; TCRdb's version includes in-frame clones alone and lacks a portion of them. The sample lists approximately 150,000 clones; approximately 90% were seen once. The sequenced sample was peripheral blood, obtained on day 0 of AZD1222 vaccination. These receptors were taken from an adult in good health.

The chain joins TRBV7-8 to TRBJ2-7, with D tentatively TRBD2 (6 bases). The V end lost 5 bases, the J end lost 6 bases, and 14 bases lay between the germline ends. The CDR3 runs 13 residues. Germline V gives CDR1 SGHVS, CDR2 FQNEAQ. This CDR3 is CASSPGRRSEQYF. The CDR3 DNA is TGTGCCAGCAGCCCTGGGAGGCGGTCCGAGCAGTACTTC.

The chain recombines TRBV2 with TRBJ2-1, with D tentatively TRBD1 or TRBD2 (6 bases each). This CDR3 has 15 amino acids. V lost 6 bases and J 8 bases, leaving 20 bases between the germline ends. Germline V lookup: CDR1 SNHLY, CDR2 FYNNEI. The CDR3 DNA reads TGTGCCAGCAGGCCAACGGGGGCGGTGAAAGATGAGCAGTTCTTC. Its translation: CASRPTGAVKDEQFF.

V and J are TRBV28 and TRBJ2-5; 9 bases are a match to TRBD2. Germline-derived CDR1 and CDR2 are MDHEN and SYDVKM. V lost 5 bases and J lost 5; bases outside the gene matches: 6. The CDR3 contains 14 residues. CDR3 nucleotide sequence: TGTGCCAGCAGTGGCGGGAGGGCCCGGGAGACCCAGTACTTC. Translated, it gives CASSGGRARETQYF.

The V call is TRBV5-1, the J call TRBJ1-2; TRBD1 aligns across 8 bases. Germline-derived CDR1 and CDR2 are SGHRS and YFSETQ. This CDR3 is built from 13 residues. The V gene end was trimmed by 1 base and the J gene end by 8 bases; junction bases not matched to a gene: 4. The DNA for the CDR3 is TGCGCCAGCAGCTTGCAGGGGGCAAGGGGCTACACCTTC. It yields the protein CASSLQGARGYTF.

This chain connects TRBV14 to TRBJ1-5, with D maybe TRBD1 (5 bases). Germline V CDR1 and CDR2: SGHDN, FVKESK. This CDR3 spans 16 amino acids. Trimming took off 1 base at V and 7 bases at J, with 17 bases between the two ends. The CDR3 is CASSQGVGSGGQPQHF. The CDR3 DNA follows: TGTGCCAGCAGCCAAGGAGTAGGGTCGGGGGGACAGCCCCAGCATTTT.

The chain combines TRBV29-1 with TRBJ1-2; 9 nucleotides align to TRBD1. The germline V gene has CDR1 SQVTM and CDR2 ANQGSEA. After removal of 7 bases from V and 3 bases from J, the junction contained 12 bases not matched to a gene. The CDR3 has 15 residues. The CDR3 coding sequence is TGCAGCGCTAGACAGGGGGACGGTTTGCACTATGGCTACACCTTC. This codes for CSARQGDGLHYGYTF.

The rearrangement uses TRBV27 and TRBJ2-3; D uncertain. The germline V gene encodes CDR1 MNHEY and CDR2 SMNVEV (reference sequence). The CDR3 length is 14 residues. Deletions cut 2 bases from V and 1 base from J, with 7 bases between. The CDR3 reads CASSLQTRTDTQYF. The CDR3 DNA follows: TGTGCCAGCAGTTTACAGACCCGCACAGATACGCAGTATTTT.

The genes are TRBV27 and TRBJ1-2; D ambiguous. The V gene lost 0 bases and the J gene lost 4 bases, with 6 bases spanning the gap. Germline CDR1 MNHEY, CDR2 SMNVEV (reference sequence). This CDR3 has 13 amino acids. The CDR3 DNA sequence: TGTGCCAGCAGTTTATCAGGGCTCTATGGCTACACCTTC. This translates into CASSLSGLYGYTF.

This clone was observed once. The CDR3 loop reads CAGLAGSTDTQYF. For the CDR3, the DNA is TGTGCCGGACTAGCGGGTAGCACAGATACGCAGTATTTT. V gene TRBV2 combines with J gene TRBJ2-3; TRBD2 aligns across 11 bases. In germline, CDR1 is SNHLY, CDR2 FYNNEI. The CDR3 covers 13 residues. The junction had 1 base not matched to a gene; V was cut back by 11 bases and J by 0 bases.

The chain combines TRBV27 with TRBJ2-7; 11 bases are shared with TRBD1. V shed 5 bases and J 5 bases; nucleotides not matched to a gene: 5. The CDR3 runs to 14 residues. Germline CDR1 and CDR2: MNHEY and SMNVEV (reference sequence). The CDR3: CASSPRDRGDEQYF. The CDR3 DNA is TGTGCCAGCAGTCCCCGGGACAGGGGGGACGAGCAGTACTTC.

The chain employs TRBV5-1 and TRBJ1-6; tentative D call: TRBD1 (6 bases). The V end lost 0 bases, the J end lost 7 bases, and 11 bases lay between the germline ends. The CDR3 spans 15 residues. Germline loops: CDR1 SGHRS, CDR2 YFSETQ. As DNA, the CDR3 is TGCGCCAGCAGCTTGGAGGGGGGTAACAATTCACCCCTCCACTTT. Protein product: CASSLEGGNNSPLHF. Full variable domain (missing parts from reference TRBV5-1 and TRBJ1-6): KAGVTQTPRYLIKTRGQQVTLSCSPISGHRSVSWYQQTPGQGLQFLFEYFSETQRNKGNFPGRFSGRQFSNSRSEMNVSTLELGDSALYLCASSLEGGNNSPLHFGNGTRLTVT.

The chain has TRBV29-1 and TRBJ2-7; TRBD1 agrees at 10 bases. V lost 4 bases to trimming and J lost 4 bases; unmatched junction nucleotides: 7. The CDR3 contains 14 residues. CDR1 is SQVTM and CDR2 is ANQGSEA in the germline V gene. CDR3 loop: CSVARTGGVYEQYF. The CDR3 DNA follows: TGCAGCGTTGCCCGGACAGGGGGAGTTTACGAGCAGTACTTC.

V and J are TRBV2 and TRBJ1-1, with D perhaps TRBD1 (5 bases). Trimming took off 9 bases at V and 6 bases at J, with 14 bases between the two ends. The germline V gene has CDR1 SNHLY and CDR2 FYNNEI. This CDR3 spans 12 amino acids. CDR3 in amino acids: CASDPGTPEAFF. For the CDR3, the DNA is TGTGCCAGTGACCCAGGGACCCCTGAAGCTTTCTTT.

A word on this clone: The same CDR3 is also encoded by other DNA sequences in this sample. This chain links TRBV19 with TRBJ2-1; D not certain. This CDR3 has 15 residues. Between the trimmed V and J ends, which lost 6 bases and 0 bases, there was a span of 12 bases. The germline gives CDR1 LNHDA, CDR2 SQIVND (reference sequence). The CDR3 nucleotides are TGTGCCAGTAGCGTGGACCGGAGCTCCTACAATGAGCAGTTCTTC. As protein: CASSVDRSSYNEQFF.

The chain recombines TRBV5-1 with TRBJ2-7; no clear D. The CDR3 consists of 11 residues. V was trimmed by 5 bases and J by 3 bases, leaving 6 bases between them. CDR1 and CDR2 from the germline V gene are SGHRS and YFSETQ. The CDR3 here is CASSFDYEQYF. The CDR3 region has the DNA TGCGCCAGCAGTTTCGACTACGAGCAGTACTTC.

The V gene is TRBV27, the J gene TRBJ2-5, with D uncertain. Deletions cut 5 bases from V and 2 bases from J, with 15 bases between. This CDR3 comprises 15 residues. The germline CDR1 and CDR2 sequences are MNHEY and SMNVEV (reference sequence). CDR3 loop: CASSPSAGSQETQYF. CDR3 in DNA: TGTGCCAGCAGTCCCTCTGCCGGGTCTCAAGAGACCCAGTACTTC.

The rearrangement uses TRBV19 and TRBJ1-1; possible D gene TRBD1, 5 bases. CDR3 length equals 12 residues. Trimming stripped 7 bases from V and 3 bases from J, with 9 bases between. Germline V gene lookup returns CDR1 LNHDA and CDR2 SQIVND (reference sequence). CDR3 loop: CASTSRDTEAFF. The CDR3 DNA follows: TGTGCCAGTACAAGCAGGGACACTGAAGCTTTCTTT.

The V call is TRBV27, the J call TRBJ1-2; no definite D call. V was cut by 5 bases and J by 2 bases, with 9 bases left in between. Germline lookup yields CDR1 MNHEY and CDR2 SMNVEV (reference sequence). The CDR3 contains 13 residues. The CDR3 region is CASSEGRNYGYTF. The CDR3 nucleotides read TGTGCCAGCAGTGAAGGGCGGAACTATGGCTACACCTTC.

The J gene is TRBJ1-2, the V gene TRBV3-1 (or the pseudogene TRBV3-2), with 7 bases lining up with TRBD1. Germline V gene sequence: CDR1 LGHDT, CDR2 YNNKEL (reference sequence). The CDR3 runs to 14 residues. Unmatched junction bases numbered 5, after V lost 3 bases and J lost 4 bases. CDR3 DNA: TGTGCCAGCAGCCATGGACAGGTTGGCTATGGCTACACCTTC. Translated, it gives CASSHGQVGYGYTF.

V and J are TRBV19 and TRBJ1-5, with 7 nucleotides matching TRBD1. V was pared by 10 bases and J by 4 bases, with 10 bases of the junction left unmatched. The germline gives CDR1 LNHDA, CDR2 SQIVND (reference sequence). The CDR3 consists of 14 residues. CDR3 residues: CATKTGIPNQPQHF. In DNA form, the CDR3 reads TGTGCCACTAAGACAGGGATCCCAAATCAGCCCCAGCATTTT.

This rearrangement joins TRBV7-9 to TRBJ2-5, with D possibly being TRBD1 (5 bases). Between the trimmed V and J ends, which lost 5 bases and 1 base, there was a span of 14 bases. Germline V gives CDR1 SEHNR, CDR2 FQNEAQ (reference sequence). CDR3 length equals 15 residues. The CDR3 region is CASSPPQGVQETQYF. The CDR3 DNA reads as TGTGCCAGCAGCCCCCCGCAGGGTGTCCAAGAGACCCAGTACTTC.

The chain uses TRBV5-1 and TRBJ1-1; 7 bases map to TRBD1. The CDR3 sequence is 15 residues long. The V gene's germline CDR1 is SGHRS and CDR2 YFSETQ. V dropped 3 bases and J dropped 2; count of bases not matched to a gene: 7. CDR3 bases: TGCGCCAGCAGCTCCTGGACAGGACCCAACACTGAAGCTTTCTTT. This sequence encodes CASSSWTGPNTEAFF.

The rearrangement uses TRBV11-3 and TRBJ2-2; D not resolved. The V gene's germline CDR1 is SGHNT and CDR2 YENEEA. CDR3 size: 14 residues. Trimming stripped 1 base from V and 6 bases from J, with 9 bases between. The CDR3 coding sequence is TGTGCCAGCAGCTTAGTAGGATCGGCCGGGGAGCTGTTTTTT. Amino acid sequence: CASSLVGSAGELFF.

In its sample, this clone was seen once. The chain employs TRBV1 and TRBJ1-5. TRBV1 is shown as a pseudogene. This CDR3 region has 14 residues. In DNA form, the CDR3 reads TGCACCAGCAGCCAAGGGGAAGCCAATCAGCCCCAGCATTTT. This sequence encodes CTSSQGEANQPQHF.

The rearrangement joins TRBV27 to TRBJ2-5, with 10 bases aligning to TRBD2. This CDR3 comprises 13 residues. V trimming: 6 bases; J trimming: 5 bases; junction bases outside the gene matches: 3. Germline V gene data show CDR1 as MNHEY and CDR2 as SMNVEV (reference sequence). The chain's CDR3 is CASRLAGWETQYF. The CDR3 bases are TGTGCCAGCAGACTAGCGGGATGGGAGACCCAGTACTTC.

This chain links TRBV6-1 with TRBJ2-2; 8 bases are a match to TRBD1. Germline V CDR1 and CDR2: MNHNS, SASEGT. The CDR3 loop spans 15 amino acids. J was trimmed by 6 bases and V by 1 base; bases with no gene match: 4. CDR3 sequence reads: CASSEGQGYPGELFF. The CDR3 nucleotides read TGTGCCAGCAGTGAAGGACAGGGGTATCCCGGGGAGCTGTTTTTT.

This chain links TRBV4-1 with TRBJ1-1; D is uncertain. The germline V and J ends were trimmed by 1 base and 5 bases, with 8 bases remaining between them. This CDR3 contains 13 residues. Germline values: CDR1 MGHRA, CDR2 YSYEKL. The CDR3 here is CASSQATWTEAFF. The CDR3 bases are TGCGCCAGCAGCCAAGCGACGTGGACTGAAGCTTTCTTT.

The chain carries TRBV3-1 (or the pseudogene TRBV3-2) and TRBJ2-1; TRBD2 matches at 7 bases. Trimming removed 4 bases from V and 7 bases from J; junction bases left unmatched: 10. The CDR3 spans 15 residues. Germline-derived CDR1 and CDR2 are LGHDT and YNNKEL (reference sequence). The CDR3 DNA is TGTGCCAGCAGCCTCTTAGGGGCGGGAGAGAATGAGCAGTTCTTC. Translation gives CASSLLGAGENEQFF.